This passage covers 7 T cell receptor beta chains from one sample sequenced in a study of cytomegalovirus exposure and HLA in healthy donors. Researchers ran the PCR with 60 Vbeta and 13 Jbeta primers. Profiled with immunoSEQ multiplex PCR; TCRdb holds only in-frame clones, not every one. Seen here are about 150,000 clones, around 79% observed once, and the top ten hold approximately 1.4%. Sequenced: PBMCs. The receptors here all came from a man aged 18 to 29 in good health and CMV-seronegative.

This clone is a singleton in its sample. In DNA form, the CDR3 reads TGTGCCATCAGTCGTGGACTAGCGGTTATAGAGTCCTACAATGAGCAGTTCTTC. Protein product: CAISRGLAVIESYNEQFF. The chain combines TRBV10-3 with TRBJ2-1; TRBD2 matches at 10 bases. The germline CDR1 and CDR2 sequences are ENHRY and SYGVKD. V lost 5 bases and J lost 1; bases outside the gene matches: 11. This CDR3 comprises 18 residues.

This chain uses TRBV4-3 with TRBJ1-2, with D tentatively TRBD1 (6 bases). The CDR3 has 15 amino acids. Trimming cost V 1 base and J 5 bases, with 14 bases left between them. Germline V lookup: CDR1 LGHNA, CDR2 YSLEER. The CDR3 protein is CASSQGPDSTYGYTF. DNA of the CDR3: TGCGCCAGCAGCCAAGGCCCGGACAGCACTTATGGCTACACCTTC.

This clone was observed once. V and J are TRBV29-1 and TRBJ1-5; no clear D gene. The CDR3 length is 13 residues. V lost 6 bases and J 7 bases, leaving 16 bases between the germline ends. From germline, CDR1 is SQVTM and CDR2 ANQGSEA. The CDR3 coding sequence is TGCAGCGTCTCGCTGGGAGGGCACCAGCCCCAGCATTTT. Translated: CSVSLGGHQPQHF.

The chain uses TRBV19 and TRBJ2-1; TRBD2 matches at 7 bases. From germline, CDR1 is LNHDA and CDR2 SQIVND (reference sequence). V dropped 2 bases and J dropped 3; count of bases not matched to a gene: 10. The CDR3 sequence is 17 residues long. The CDR3 DNA reads as TGTGCCAGTAGTATACGTGGGGGGAGGGCCGTCTACAATGAGCAGTTCTTC. It encodes CASSIRGGRAVYNEQFF.

The chain recombines TRBV7-2 with TRBJ1-2; 10 bases map to TRBD1. The CDR3 spans 15 residues. Germline V gene lookup returns CDR1 SGHTA and CDR2 FQGNSA. J gave up 2 bases and V 8 bases, and 8 bases lay outside the gene matches. CDR3 DNA sequence: TGTGCCAGCCAAAGACAGGGGGCGCGAAACTATGGCTACACCTTC. Encoded protein: CASQRQGARNYGYTF.

A few counts support this clone. The chain employs TRBV7-2 and TRBJ1-1, with D maybe TRBD1 (5 bases). Trimming shortened V by 5 bases and J by 8 bases, and 15 bases separated the two germline ends. CDR1 and CDR2 (germline): SGHTA, FQGNSA. CDR3 length: 13 residues. For the CDR3, the DNA is TGTGCCAGCAGCAGGCCCGTACGGGGGGAAGCTTTCTTT. Amino acid sequence: CASSRPVRGEAFF.

The chain couples TRBV2 to TRBJ2-7; D call uncertain. The CDR3 length is 13 residues. CDR1 is SNHLY and CDR2 is FYNNEI in the germline V gene. V was pared by 2 bases and J by 4 bases, with 9 bases between. This CDR3 is CASSENGAYEQYF. In nucleotides, the CDR3 is TGTGCCAGCAGTGAAAACGGAGCATACGAGCAGTACTTC.